The rows below give T cell receptor beta chains drawn from one sample of a study of cytomegalovirus exposure and HLA in healthy donors. Generated by immunoSEQ multiplex PCR, the TCRdb table keeps only in-frame clones and is missing some. The sample lists tens of thousands of clones, around three quarters occurring once. The specimen sequenced was PBMCs. Every receptor here comes from a woman aged 25 to 39 in good health and CMV-seronegative. Each CDR3 is given with its conserved first and last residue. Fields, in order: clone size, V gene, D gene, J gene, CDR3 DNA, CDR3 protein. A D gene is named only where the DNA matches it firmly. The size of a clone is reported for some rows only, either as once, few or many, or as a class for expanded clones.

-,TRBV9,TRBD2,TRBJ2-7,TGTGCCAGCAGTGGGACTAGCAGTCTGAACGAGCAGTACTTC,CASSGTSSLNEQYF
-,TRBV2,TRBD1,TRBJ2-5,TGTGCCAGCAGTGATCGGTGGGACAGGGGGGACACCGAGACCCAGTACTTC,CASSDRWDRGDTETQYF
-,TRBV7-9,-,TRBJ2-5,TGTGCCAGCAGCCCGCGGGGGCAACCGGAGACCCAGTACTTC,CASSPRGQPETQYF
few,TRBV28,-,TRBJ1-4,TGTGCCAGCAGTTTCGGTAACGAAAAACTGTTTTTT,CASSFGNEKLFF
few,TRBV6-1,-,TRBJ2-7,TGTGCCAGCAGTGCAGGGTCGAGACCGGTATACGAGCAGTACTTC,CASSAGSRPVYEQYF
-,TRBV19,-,TRBJ1-2,TGTGCCAGTAGTATATCGGGTCAGCCTCTCAACTATGGCTACACCTTC,CASSISGQPLNYGYTF
-,TRBV30,-,TRBJ2-1,TGTGCCTGGAGTGTACGAGTACGGGTGGGCAATGAGCAGTTCTTC,CAWSVRVRVGNEQFF
-,TRBV25-1,TRBD1,TRBJ2-5,TGTGCCAGCACCAGAACCGGGACAGTCCAAGAGACCCAGTACTTC,CASTRTGTVQETQYF
-,TRBV30,-,TRBJ1-2,TGTGCCTGGAGTCCCAATCCGGGCTATGGCTACACCTTC,CAWSPNPGYGYTF
-,TRBV28,-,TRBJ1-1,TGTGCCAGCCGTAGTATTTACACTGAAGCTTTCTTT,CASRSIYTEAFF
few,TRBV6-5,-,TRBJ1-2,TGTGCCACTCGACAGACTAACTATGGCTACACCTTC,CATRQTNYGYTF
-,TRBV30,-,TRBJ1-1,TGTGCCTGGGGGGGGTCGAACACTGAAGCTTTCTTT,CAWGGSNTEAFF
few,TRBV6-5,TRBD1,TRBJ1-4,TGTGCCAGCAGTTACTCGAGTAGGGGGCGTGGGGAACTGTTTTTT,CASSYSSRGRGELFF
-,TRBV5-4,TRBD2,TRBJ2-7,TGTGCCAGCAGCTTGAGGGCCAGCGGGGGGCCCTACGAGCAGTACTTC,CASSLRASGGPYEQYF
-,TRBV4-2,TRBD1,TRBJ1-5,TGTGCCAGCAGCCTTAGGACAGGGGGTAATCAGCCCCAGCATTTT,CASSLRTGGNQPQHF
-,TRBV27,-,TRBJ2-3,TGTGCCGCCGGTCTCCCCTCGTCAGATACGCAGTATTTT,CAAGLPSSDTQYF
-,TRBV30,TRBD1,TRBJ2-7,TGTGCCTGGAGAGGGACAGGGCCGGGGGAGCAGTACTTC,CAWRGTGPGEQYF
-,TRBV5-4,TRBD1,TRBJ2-3,TGTGCCAGCAGCGTGGACAGGGAAGAGTATTTT,CASSVDREEYF
-,TRBV19,-,TRBJ1-5,TGTGCCAGTAGTATTTATAATCAGCCCCAGCATTTT,CASSIYNQPQHF
-,TRBV14,-,TRBJ1-3,TGTGCCAGCAGCCTAACAGGGACTGGAAACACCATATATTTT,CASSLTGTGNTIYF
-,TRBV5-1,-,TRBJ1-1,TGCGCCAGCAGCTACGGGGAAATTATCTCTGAAGCTTTCTTT,CASSYGEIISEAFF
-,TRBV5-1,TRBD1,TRBJ1-1,TGCGCCAGCACCCGGGACAGGGCGAACACTGAAGCTTTCTTT,CASTRDRANTEAFF
few,TRBV7-9,TRBD1,TRBJ2-5,TGTGCCAGCAGCTTTTCCCAGACAGGGGAGACCCAGTACTTC,CASSFSQTGETQYF
once,TRBV25-1,TRBD2,TRBJ2-3,TGTGCCAACCAGTGGAGGCTAGCGGACCCAGATACGCAGTATTTT,CANQWRLADPDTQYF
-,TRBV2,-,TRBJ2-3,TGTGCCAGCAGTCGCAACACCCTGCGGGATACGCAGTATTTT,CASSRNTLRDTQYF
-,TRBV10-2,-,TRBJ1-1,TGCGCCAGCAGAGAACAGGAATGGCGGGGTGAAGCTTTCTTT,CASREQEWRGEAFF
-,TRBV6-5,-,TRBJ1-1,TGTGCCAGCAGTACCGGGGGATACACTGAAGCTTTCTTT,CASSTGGYTEAFF
few,TRBV15,TRBD1,TRBJ2-3,TGTGCCACGAACAGGGGAACTAGCACAGATACGCAGTATTTT,CATNRGTSTDTQYF
-,TRBV30,TRBD2,TRBJ2-1,TGTGCCTGGGGAGCGGGGGACTACAATGAGCAGTTCTTC,CAWGAGDYNEQFF
-,TRBV6-1,TRBD1,TRBJ1-5,TGTGCCAGCAGTGTTGACAGGGCGGCTCAGCCCCAGCATTTT,CASSVDRAAQPQHF
once,TRBV4-2,TRBD1,TRBJ2-1,TGTGCCAGCAGCCAAGATCGGGGACAGGGGACCGGCGAGCAGTTCTTC,CASSQDRGQGTGEQFF
-,TRBV7-6,-,TRBJ2-1,TGTGCCAGCAGCTTAGGACTCTACAATGAGCAGTTCTTC,CASSLGLYNEQFF
-,TRBV10-3,TRBD1,TRBJ2-1,TGTGCCATCAGTGAGCAGCGGGACAGGGGATCCAATGAGCAGTTCTTC,CAISEQRDRGSNEQFF
-,TRBV30,-,TRBJ1-2,TGTGCCTGGAGCGGTGGCAGGGGCTATGGCTACACCTTC,CAWSGGRGYGYTF
-,TRBV5-4,TRBD2,TRBJ2-5,TGTGCCAGCCGGACTAGCGGGAGTAGCGCCCAGTACTTC,CASRTSGSSAQYF
-,TRBV10-2,TRBD1,TRBJ2-6,TGCGCCAGCATGAGACAGGGGATATCTGGGGCCAACGTCCTGACTTTC,CASMRQGISGANVLTF
-,TRBV6-5,-,TRBJ1-5,TGTGCCAGCAGGCCAAACAGCTACAATCAGCCCCAGCATTTT,CASRPNSYNQPQHF
once,TRBV15,TRBD1,TRBJ2-5,TGTGCCACCAGCAGAGACAGGACAGGGGAGGAGACCCAGTACTTC,CATSRDRTGEETQYF
-,TRBV25-1,TRBD1,TRBJ1-5,TGTGCCAGCAGTGGAACAGGGGACAATCAGCCCCAGCATTTT,CASSGTGDNQPQHF
-,TRBV29-1,-,TRBJ2-3,TGCAGCGTTAGGGGCAGGATCACAGATACGCAGTATTTT,CSVRGRITDTQYF
-,TRBV10-2,-,TRBJ2-5,TGCGCCAGCACCCGCACAGGTGCCCAAGGTGGGGAGACCCAGTACTTC,CASTRTGAQGGETQYF
few,TRBV6-5,TRBD1,TRBJ2-7,TGTGCCAGCAGACCAGGGGGCGCGTACGAGCAGTACTTC,CASRPGGAYEQYF
-,TRBV30,TRBD2,TRBJ2-5,TGTGCCTGGAGGGGACTAGCGGGAGAGACCCAGTACTTC,CAWRGLAGETQYF
few,TRBV28,-,TRBJ1-3,TGTGCCAGCAGTTTATATGGGCCCATATATTTT,CASSLYGPIYF
-,TRBV2,-,TRBJ1-3,TGTGCCAGCAGGGGGGCCAGGGCTAATTTT,CASRGARANF